This T cell receptor beta chain was captured by sequencing in a study of cytomegalovirus exposure and HLA in healthy donors. Study results and caveats: There were around 160 TCR beta chains listed as cytomegalovirus-associated. An analysis that was carried out later associated some 17,000 TCR beta sequences with HLA alleles at 0.05 false discovery rate.

The PCR used 60 Vbeta and 13 Jbeta primers. Generated by immunoSEQ multiplex PCR, the TCRdb table keeps only in-frame clones and is missing some. The data hold about 98,000 clones, with roughly two thirds observed a single time. In the case of this clone: Its cognate antigen is unknown.

Donors were ostensibly healthy at sampling, although undocumented immune exposures were probable. The TCR was taken from a man aged 45-60 years in good health and CMV-seronegative. The sequencing input was PBMCs.

CDR3 coding DNA: TGTGCCAGCAGGCAGGGGACAACTAATGAAAAACTGTTTTTT. It translates to CASRQGTTNEKLFF. The gene calls are TRBV2 and TRBJ1-4; a weak D match, TRBD1 (6 bases). The germline V gene encodes CDR1 SNHLY and CDR2 FYNNEI. The CDR3 sequence is 14 residues long. The V and J ends lost 6 bases and 0 bases respectively, with 8 bases between them.